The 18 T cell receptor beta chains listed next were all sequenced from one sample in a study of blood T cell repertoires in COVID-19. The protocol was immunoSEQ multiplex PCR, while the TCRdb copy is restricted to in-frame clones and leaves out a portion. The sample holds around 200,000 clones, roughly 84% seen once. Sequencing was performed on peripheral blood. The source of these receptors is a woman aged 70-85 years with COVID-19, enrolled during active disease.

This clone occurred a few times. The CDR3 nucleotides read TGTGCCAGCAGCCCAACTTTGACCGGGGAGCTGTTTTTT. Translation gives CASSPTLTGELFF. The V and J genes are TRBV6-5 and TRBJ2-2; no definite D call. The CDR3 length is 13 residues. The V and J ends lost 6 bases and 5 bases respectively, with 10 bases between them. Germline CDR1 is MNHEY and CDR2 is SVGAGI.

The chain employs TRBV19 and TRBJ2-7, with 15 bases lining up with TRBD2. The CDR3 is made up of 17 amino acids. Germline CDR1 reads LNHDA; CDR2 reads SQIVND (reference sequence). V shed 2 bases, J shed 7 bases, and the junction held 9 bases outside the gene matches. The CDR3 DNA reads TGTGCCAGTAGTATACCGCGGACTAGCGGGAGGGCCGAAGAGCAGTACTTC. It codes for CASSIPRTSGRAEEQYF.

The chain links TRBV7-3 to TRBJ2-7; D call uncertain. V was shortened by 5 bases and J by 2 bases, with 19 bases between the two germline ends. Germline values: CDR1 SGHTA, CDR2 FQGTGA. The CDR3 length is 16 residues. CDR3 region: CASSLVSRPFTYEQYV. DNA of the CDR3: TGTGCCAGCAGCCTAGTTTCACGGCCCTTTACCTACGAGCAGTACGTC.

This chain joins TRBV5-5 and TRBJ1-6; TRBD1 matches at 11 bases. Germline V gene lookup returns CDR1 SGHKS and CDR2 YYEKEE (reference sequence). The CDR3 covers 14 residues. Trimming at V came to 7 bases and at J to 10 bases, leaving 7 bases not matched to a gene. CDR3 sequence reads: CASGDGTGGSPLHF. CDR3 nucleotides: TGTGCCAGCGGGGATGGGACAGGGGGGTCACCCCTCCACTTT. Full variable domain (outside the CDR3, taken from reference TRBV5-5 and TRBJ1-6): DAGVTQSPTHLIKTRGQQVTLRCSPISGHKSVSWYQQVLGQGPQFIFQYYEKEERGRGNFPDRFSARQFPNYSSELNVNALLLGDSALYLCASGDGTGGSPLHFGNGTRLTVT.

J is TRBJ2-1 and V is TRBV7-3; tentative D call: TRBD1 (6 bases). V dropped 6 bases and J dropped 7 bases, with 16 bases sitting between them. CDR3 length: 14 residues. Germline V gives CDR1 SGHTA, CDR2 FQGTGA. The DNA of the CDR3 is TGTGCCAGCAGTCTAAATACAGGGCGTAATGAGCAGTTCTTC. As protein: CASSLNTGRNEQFF.

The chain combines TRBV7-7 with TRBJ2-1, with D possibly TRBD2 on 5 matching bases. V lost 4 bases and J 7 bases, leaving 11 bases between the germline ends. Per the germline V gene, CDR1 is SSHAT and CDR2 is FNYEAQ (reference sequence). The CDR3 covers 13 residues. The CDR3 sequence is CASSSDYGNEQFF. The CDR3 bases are TGTGCCAGCAGCTCAGACTACGGTAATGAGCAGTTCTTC.

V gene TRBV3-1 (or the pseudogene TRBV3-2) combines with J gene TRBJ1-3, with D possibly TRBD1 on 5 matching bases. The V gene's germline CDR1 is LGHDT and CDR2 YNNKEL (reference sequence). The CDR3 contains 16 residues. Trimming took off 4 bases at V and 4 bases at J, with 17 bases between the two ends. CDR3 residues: CASSPFLGVAGNTIYF. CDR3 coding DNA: TGTGCCAGCAGCCCTTTTCTAGGGGTCGCCGGAAACACCATATATTTT.

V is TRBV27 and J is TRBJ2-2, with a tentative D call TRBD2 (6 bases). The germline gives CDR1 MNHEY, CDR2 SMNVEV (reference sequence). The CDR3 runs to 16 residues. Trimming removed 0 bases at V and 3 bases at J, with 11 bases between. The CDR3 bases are TGTGCCAGCAGTTTATCGGGGACTGTGGACACCGGGGAGCTGTTTTTT. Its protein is CASSLSGTVDTGELFF.

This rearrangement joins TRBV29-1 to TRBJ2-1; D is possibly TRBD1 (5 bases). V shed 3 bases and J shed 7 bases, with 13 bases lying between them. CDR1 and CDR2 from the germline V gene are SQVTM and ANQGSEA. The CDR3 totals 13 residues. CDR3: CSVEARVMNEQFF. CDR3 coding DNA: TGCAGCGTTGAGGCCAGGGTAATGAATGAGCAGTTCTTC.

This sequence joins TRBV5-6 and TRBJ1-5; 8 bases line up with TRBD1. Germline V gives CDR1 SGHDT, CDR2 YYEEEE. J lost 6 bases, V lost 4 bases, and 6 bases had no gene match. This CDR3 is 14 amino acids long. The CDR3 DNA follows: TGTGCCAGCAGCAGCAGGGGGCAGGCTCAGCCCCAGCATTTT. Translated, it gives CASSSRGQAQPQHF.

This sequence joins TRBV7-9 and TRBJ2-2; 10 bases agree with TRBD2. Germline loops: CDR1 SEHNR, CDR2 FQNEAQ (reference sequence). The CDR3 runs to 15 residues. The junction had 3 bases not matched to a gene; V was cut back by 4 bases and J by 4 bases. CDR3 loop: CASSSGLATTGELFF. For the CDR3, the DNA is TGTGCCAGCAGCTCGGGACTAGCGACCACCGGGGAGCTGTTTTTT. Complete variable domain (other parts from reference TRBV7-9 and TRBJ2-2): DTGVSQNPRHKITKRGQNVTFRCDPISEHNRLYWYRQTLGQGPEFLTYFQNEAQLEKSRLLSDRFSAERPKGSFSTLEIQRTEQGDSAMYLCASSSGLATTGELFFGEGSRLTVL.

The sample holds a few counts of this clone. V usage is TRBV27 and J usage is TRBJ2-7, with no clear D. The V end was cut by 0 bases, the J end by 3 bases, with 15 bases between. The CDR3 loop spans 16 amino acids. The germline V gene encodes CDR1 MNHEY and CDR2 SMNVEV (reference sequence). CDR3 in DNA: TGTGCCAGCAGTTTATCCCCGAGGCGTGGGTTCTACGAGCAGTACTTC. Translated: CASSLSPRRGFYEQYF.

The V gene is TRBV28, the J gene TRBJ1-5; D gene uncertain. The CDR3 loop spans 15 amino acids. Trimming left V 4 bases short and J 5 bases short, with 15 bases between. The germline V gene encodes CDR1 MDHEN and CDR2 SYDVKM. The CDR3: CASSSFGREDQPQHF. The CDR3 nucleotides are TGTGCCAGCAGTTCATTTGGGAGGGAAGATCAGCCCCAGCATTTT.

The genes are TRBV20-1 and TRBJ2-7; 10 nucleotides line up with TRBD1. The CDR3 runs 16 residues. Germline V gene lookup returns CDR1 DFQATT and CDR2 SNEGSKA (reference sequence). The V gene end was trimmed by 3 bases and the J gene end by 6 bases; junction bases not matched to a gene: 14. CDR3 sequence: CSASKLRVGQGSEQYF. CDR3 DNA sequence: TGCAGTGCTAGTAAGCTGCGGGTGGGACAGGGGAGCGAGCAGTACTTC.

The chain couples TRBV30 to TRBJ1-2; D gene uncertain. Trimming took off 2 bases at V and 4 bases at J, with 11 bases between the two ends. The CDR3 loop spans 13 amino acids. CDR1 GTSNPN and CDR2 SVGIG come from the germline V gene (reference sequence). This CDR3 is CAWSLRSSYGYTF. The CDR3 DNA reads TGTGCCTGGAGTTTGCGGAGCTCCTATGGCTACACCTTC.

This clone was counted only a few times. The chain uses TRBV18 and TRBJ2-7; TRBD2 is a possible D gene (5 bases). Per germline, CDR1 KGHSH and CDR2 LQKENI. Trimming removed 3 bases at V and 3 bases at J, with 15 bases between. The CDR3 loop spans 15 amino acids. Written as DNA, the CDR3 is TGTGCCAGCTCACCTGAGCGGAATCAGCACTACGAGCAGTACTTC. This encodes CASSPERNQHYEQYF.

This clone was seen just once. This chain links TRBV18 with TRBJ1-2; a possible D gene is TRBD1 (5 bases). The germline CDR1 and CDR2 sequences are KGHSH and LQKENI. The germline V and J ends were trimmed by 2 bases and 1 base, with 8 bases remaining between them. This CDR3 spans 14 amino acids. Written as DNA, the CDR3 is TGTGCCAGCTCACCAGCGACAGTTAACTATGGCTACACCTTC. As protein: CASSPATVNYGYTF.

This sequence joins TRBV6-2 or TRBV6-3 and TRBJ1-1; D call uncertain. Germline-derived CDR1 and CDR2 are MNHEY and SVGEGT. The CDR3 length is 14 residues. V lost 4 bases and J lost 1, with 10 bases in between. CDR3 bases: TGTGCCAGCAGTTCTCCGCGGGGGAACACTGAAGCTTTCTTT. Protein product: CASSSPRGNTEAFF.